This TCR beta chain was recorded in a study of T cells in Graves' hyperthyroidism and ophthalmopathy. Study-level background: Peripheral blood was acquired at first diagnosis, ahead of any therapy whatsoever.

In its sample, this clonotype was seen many times. Researchers took RNA transcripts and amplified the TCR beta CDR3 regions from them. A set of HTBI primers served as the primers for a first-round RT-PCR of the TCR CDR3. TCRdb analysed the multiplex PCR reads with MiXCR anew, one entry per CDR3 protein. This sample has about 370,000 distinct CDR3 sequences; about 16% occur once, and the top ten carry roughly 19%. The CDR3 length is 15 residues. V gave up 5 bases and J gave up 3 bases; unmatched junction bases: 6. Ophthalmopathy cases scored 3 or more on the Clinical Activity Score and 4 or more on NOSPECS grade, with duration below 3 months.

The TCR originated in a woman aged 60-75 years with Graves' ophthalmopathy. Sequenced input: blood. The chain uses TRBV12-3 or TRBV12-4 and TRBJ2-7; 11 nucleotides agree with TRBD1. The CDR3, as DNA: TGTGCCAGCAGTCCCGGACAGGGGGCTTTCTACGAGCAGTACTTC. Its protein product is CASSPGQGAFYEQYF.